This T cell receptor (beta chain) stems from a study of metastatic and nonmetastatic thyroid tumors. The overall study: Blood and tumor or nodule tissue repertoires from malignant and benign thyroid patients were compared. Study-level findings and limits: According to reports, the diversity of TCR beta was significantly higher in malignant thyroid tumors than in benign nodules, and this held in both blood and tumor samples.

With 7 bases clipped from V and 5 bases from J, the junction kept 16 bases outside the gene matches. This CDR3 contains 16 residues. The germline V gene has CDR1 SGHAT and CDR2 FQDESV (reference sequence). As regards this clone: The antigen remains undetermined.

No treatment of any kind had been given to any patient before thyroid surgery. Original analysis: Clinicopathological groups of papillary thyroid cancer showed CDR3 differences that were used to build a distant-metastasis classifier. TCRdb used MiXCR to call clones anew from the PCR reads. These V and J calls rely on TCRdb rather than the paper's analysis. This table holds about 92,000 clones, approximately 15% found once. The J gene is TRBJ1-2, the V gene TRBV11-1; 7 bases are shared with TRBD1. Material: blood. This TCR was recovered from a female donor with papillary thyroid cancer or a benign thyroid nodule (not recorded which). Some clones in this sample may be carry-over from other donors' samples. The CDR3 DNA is TGTGCCAGCATCCTTCGTCATCCCGGGACAGAATATGGCTACACCTTC. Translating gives CASILRHPGTEYGYTF.